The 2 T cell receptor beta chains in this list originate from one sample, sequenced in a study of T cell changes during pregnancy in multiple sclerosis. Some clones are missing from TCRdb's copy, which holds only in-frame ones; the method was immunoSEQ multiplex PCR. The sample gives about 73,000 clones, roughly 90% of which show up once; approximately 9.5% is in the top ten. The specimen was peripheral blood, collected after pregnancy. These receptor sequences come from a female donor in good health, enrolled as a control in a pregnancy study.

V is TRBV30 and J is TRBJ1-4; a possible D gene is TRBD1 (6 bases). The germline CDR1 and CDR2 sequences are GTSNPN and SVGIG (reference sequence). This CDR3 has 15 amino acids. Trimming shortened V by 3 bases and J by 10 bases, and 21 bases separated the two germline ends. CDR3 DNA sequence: TGTGCCTGGAGGGAACCCGGGACATGGGGGGGAAAACTGTTTTTT. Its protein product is CAWREPGTWGGKLFF.

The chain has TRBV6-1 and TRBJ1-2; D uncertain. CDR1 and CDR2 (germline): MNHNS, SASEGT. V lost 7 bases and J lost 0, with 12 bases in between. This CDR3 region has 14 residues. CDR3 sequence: CASTPPQSNYGYTF. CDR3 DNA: TGTGCCAGCACGCCTCCTCAGTCTAACTATGGCTACACCTTC.